These 3 T cell receptor beta chains were sequenced from one sample in a study of identical twins. From the 5' RACE reads, TCRdb called clonotypes with MiXCR, one entry per CDR3 protein. The table records hundreds of thousands of distinct CDR3 sequences, 6.5% to 9.5% of them present only once. These data were also reused for a study on yellow fever vaccine responses in identical twins.

Material for sequencing was memory (CD45RO+) T cells sorted from blood. These receptor sequences come from a young woman in good health.

The table lists this clonotype with a few counts. The J gene is TRBJ1-1, the V gene TRBV15; D is unresolved. Germline-derived CDR1 and CDR2 are LNHNV and YYDKDF (reference sequence). The V end lost 5 bases, the J end lost 2 bases, and 15 bases lay between the germline ends. CDR3 length: 15 amino acids. CDR3 coding DNA: TGTGCCACCAGCGCCGATGTGATCCGAAACACTGAAGCTTTCTTT. Its protein is CATSADVIRNTEAFF.

The J gene is TRBJ2-3, the V gene TRBV5-1; D may be TRBD2 (6 bases). Germline loops: CDR1 SGHRS, CDR2 YFSETQ. The CDR3 loop spans 16 amino acids. The V end lost 5 bases, the J end lost 0 bases, and 16 bases lay between the germline ends. The CDR3 loop reads CASRYGTFTSTDTQYF. Here the CDR3 DNA reads TGCGCCAGCAGATACGGGACTTTTACTAGCACAGATACGCAGTATTTT.

This clonotype was detected only a few times. The CDR3 DNA reads TGTGCCAGCAGCTTAGGTTTTGCTGGGGCCAACGTCCTGACTTTC. Translated: CASSLGFAGANVLTF. V gene TRBV11-2 combines with J gene TRBJ2-6, with unresolved D. Trimming removed 1 base from V and 2 bases from J, with 6 bases in between. The CDR3 is 15 amino acids. The germline V gene encodes CDR1 SGHAT and CDR2 FQNNGV.